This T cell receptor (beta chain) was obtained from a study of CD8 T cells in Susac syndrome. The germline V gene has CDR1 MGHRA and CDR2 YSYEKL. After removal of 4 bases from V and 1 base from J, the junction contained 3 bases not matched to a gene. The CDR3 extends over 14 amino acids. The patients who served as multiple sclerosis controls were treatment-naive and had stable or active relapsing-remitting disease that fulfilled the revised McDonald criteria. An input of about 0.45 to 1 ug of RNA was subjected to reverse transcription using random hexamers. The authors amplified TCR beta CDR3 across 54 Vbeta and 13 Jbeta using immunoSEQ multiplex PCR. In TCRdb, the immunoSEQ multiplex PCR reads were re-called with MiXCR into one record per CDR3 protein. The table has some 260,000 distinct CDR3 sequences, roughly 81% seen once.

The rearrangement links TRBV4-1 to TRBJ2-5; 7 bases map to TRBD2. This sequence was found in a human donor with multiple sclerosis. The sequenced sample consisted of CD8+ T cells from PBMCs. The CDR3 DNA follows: TGCGCCAGCAGCCTGGAGCGGGGCCAAGAGACCCAGTACTTC. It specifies CASSLERGQETQYF.